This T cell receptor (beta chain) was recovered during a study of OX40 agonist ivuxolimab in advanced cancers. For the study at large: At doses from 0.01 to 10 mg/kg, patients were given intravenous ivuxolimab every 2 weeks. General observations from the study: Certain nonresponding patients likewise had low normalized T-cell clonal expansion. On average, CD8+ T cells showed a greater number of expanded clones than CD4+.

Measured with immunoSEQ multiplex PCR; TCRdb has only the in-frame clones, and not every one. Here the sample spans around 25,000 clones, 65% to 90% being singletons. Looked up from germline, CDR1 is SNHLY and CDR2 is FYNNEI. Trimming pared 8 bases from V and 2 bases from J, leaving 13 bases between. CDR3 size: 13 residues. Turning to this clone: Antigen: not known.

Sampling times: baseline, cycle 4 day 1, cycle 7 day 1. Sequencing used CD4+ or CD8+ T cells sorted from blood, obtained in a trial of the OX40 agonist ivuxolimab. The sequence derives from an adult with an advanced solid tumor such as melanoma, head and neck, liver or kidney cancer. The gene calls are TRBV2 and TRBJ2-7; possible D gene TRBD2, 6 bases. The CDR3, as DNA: TGTGCCAGCTTGCACGGAGGGGCCTACGAGCAGTACTTC. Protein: CASLHGGAYEQYF. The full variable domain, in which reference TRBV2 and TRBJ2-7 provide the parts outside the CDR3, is EPEVTQTPSHQVTQMGQEVILRCVPISNHLYFYWYRQILGQKVEFLVSFYNNEISEKSEIFDDQFSVERPDGSNFTLKIRSTKLEDSAMYFCASLHGGAYEQYFGPGTRLTVT.